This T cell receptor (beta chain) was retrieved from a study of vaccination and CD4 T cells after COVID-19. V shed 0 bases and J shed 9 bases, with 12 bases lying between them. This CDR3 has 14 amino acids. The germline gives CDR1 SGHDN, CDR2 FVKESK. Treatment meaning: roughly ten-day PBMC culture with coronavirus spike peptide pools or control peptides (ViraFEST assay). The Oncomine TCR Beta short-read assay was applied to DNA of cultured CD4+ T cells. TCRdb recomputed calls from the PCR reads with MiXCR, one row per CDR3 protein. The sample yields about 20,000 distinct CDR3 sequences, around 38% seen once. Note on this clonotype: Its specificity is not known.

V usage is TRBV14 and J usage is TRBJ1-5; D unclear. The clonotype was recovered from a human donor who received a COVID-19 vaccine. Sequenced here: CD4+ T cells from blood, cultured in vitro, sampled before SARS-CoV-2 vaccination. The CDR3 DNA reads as TGTGCCAGCAGCCAAGAAAGCGGTTTTGGGCCCCAGCATTTT. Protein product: CASSQESGFGPQHF.